Reported below is one TCR beta chain. The antigen is unknown. This record belongs to a study of cytomegalovirus exposure and HLA in healthy donors. Study-level points and caveats: In terms of immune exposure information, only CMV serostatus was available. In a later analysis, TCR beta V- and J-gene trimming showed a link to a missense DCLRE1C variant.

Both 60 Vbeta primers and 13 Jbeta primers went into the PCR. Produced via immunoSEQ multiplex PCR; TCRdb's table is partial and in-frame only. Here the sample spans about 110,000 clones, more than 60% being singletons. The specimen sequenced was PBMCs. This clonotype was obtained from a female donor in good health and CMV-seropositive.

The CDR3 nucleotides read TGTGCCAGTAGTATTTCAGGCGGGTCACCCCTCCACTTT. It encodes CASSISGGSPLHF. The rearrangement joins TRBV19 to TRBJ1-6; D unresolved. CDR1 is LNHDA, CDR2 SQIVND, per germline (reference sequence). CDR3 size: 13 residues. With 3 bases removed from V and 10 bases from J, the gap between germline ends came to 10 bases.